These T cell receptor beta chains were read from a single sample in a study of untreated major depressive disorder. Sequencing used immunoSEQ multiplex PCR; TCRdb keeps in-frame clones, though not all of them. The repertoire consists of over 20,000 clones, with 90% to 95% occurring once and the leading ten covering roughly 0.33%. Sequencing used CD4+ T cells from PBMCs. These receptors were taken from a man aged 30-40 years in good health. The CDR3 runs from the conserved cysteine through the conserved F or W. The D gene is left open where the match is weak. Some rows have no size entry. The others give once, few or many, or a class for an expanded clone.

>TRBV7-9|NA|NA|TRBJ2-2
CASSLALLTGELFF
TGTGCCAGCAGCTTAGCTCTCCTCACCGGGGAGCTGTTTTTT
>TRBV5-1|NA|NA|TRBJ1-4
CASSLAGTPGEKLFF
TGCGCCAGCAGCTTGGCAGGGACACCAGGAGAAAAACTGTTTTTT
>TRBV2|NA|NA|TRBJ1-2
CASSTQVGPRTGYTF
TGTGCCAGCAGTACACAAGTGGGACCGCGGACGGGCTACACCTTC
>TRBV4-2|NA|NA|TRBJ2-3
CASSQDGADTQYF
TGTGCCAGCAGCCAAGATGGGGCTGATACGCAGTATTTT
>TRBV10-3|NA|once|TRBJ2-2
CAISPGVTGELFF
TGTGCCATCAGCCCGGGAGTAACCGGGGAGCTGTTTTTT
>TRBV5-1|NA|once|TRBJ1-1
CASQQMGTEAFF
TGCGCCAGCCAACAAATGGGCACTGAAGCTTTCTTT
>TRBV5-1|TRBD2|NA|TRBJ2-1
CASSLGAGGEQFF
TGCGCCAGCAGCTTGGGAGCGGGAGGAGAGCAGTTCTTC
>TRBV30|NA|NA|TRBJ2-5
CAWSKETQYF
TGTGCCTGGAGTAAAGAGACCCAGTACTTC
>TRBV29-1|NA|few|TRBJ2-3
CSVEGGAGTDTQYF
TGCAGCGTTGAAGGGGGGGCTGGCACAGATACGCAGTATTTT
>TRBV7-9|NA|NA|TRBJ2-4
CASSFQGQFIAKNIQYF
TGTGCCAGCAGCTTTCAGGGGCAATTTATAGCCAAAAACATTCAGTACTTC
>TRBV5-4|TRBD1|once|TRBJ1-2
CASSLGGSYGYTF
TGTGCCAGCAGCTTAGGGGGCTCCTATGGCTACACCTTC
>TRBV7-2|TRBD2|once|TRBJ2-5
CASSFTGASGPQETQYF
TGTGCCAGCAGCTTTACCGGGGCTAGCGGGCCTCAAGAGACCCAGTACTTC
>TRBV25-1|TRBD1|NA|TRBJ1-2
CASTQTRSGTGYHGYTF
TGTGCCAGCACCCAGACCCGTTCCGGGACAGGGTATCATGGCTACACCTTC
>TRBV7-2|NA|NA|TRBJ1-1
CASSQGLWKAFF
TGTGCCAGCAGCCAGGGTCTTTGGAAAGCTTTCTTT
>TRBV19|NA|NA|TRBJ1-1
CASSSRVAEAFF
TGTGCCAGTAGTTCCCGGGTCGCTGAAGCTTTCTTT
>TRBV6-5|NA|NA|TRBJ1-2
CASSYSIDRTYGYTF
TGTGCCAGCAGTTACTCCATCGACAGGACCTATGGCTACACCTTC
>TRBV27|NA|NA|TRBJ1-3
CASSPGGNTIYF
TGTGCCAGCTCCCCGGGGGGAAACACCATATATTTT
>TRBV5-1|TRBD1|NA|TRBJ2-3
CASRPTGGPTDTQYF
TGCGCCAGCAGGCCGACAGGGGGGCCCACAGATACGCAGTATTTT
>TRBV29-1|NA|NA|TRBJ2-2
CSVGLAVNTGELFF
TGCAGCGTTGGGTTAGCGGTGAACACCGGGGAGCTGTTTTTT
>TRBV30|NA|NA|TRBJ2-7
CAWSTPGSYEQYF
TGTGCCTGGTCGACCCCAGGGTCCTACGAGCAGTACTTC
>TRBV4-1|NA|NA|TRBJ2-7
CASSSRERSYEQYF
TGCGCCAGCAGCTCCCGGGAACGGTCCTACGAGCAGTACTTC
>TRBV5-1|NA|NA|TRBJ2-7
CASSLSSQVYEQYF
TGCGCCAGCAGCTTGAGCTCGCAGGTCTACGAGCAGTACTTC
>TRBV7-2|NA|NA|TRBJ1-5
CASSLEGTSNQPQHF
TGTGCCAGCAGCTTGGAAGGGACGAGCAATCAGCCCCAGCATTTT
>TRBV7-8|TRBD1|NA|TRBJ1-1
CASSSWTGNTEAFF
TGTGCCAGCAGCTCTTGGACAGGCAACACTGAAGCTTTCTTT
>TRBV30|NA|NA|TRBJ2-7
CAWMVAASYEQYF
TGTGCCTGGATGGTAGCGGCGTCCTACGAGCAGTACTTC
>TRBV6-5|NA|NA|TRBJ2-7
CASSLKGTDDYEQYF
TGTGCCAGCAGTCTAAAAGGGACGGACGACTACGAGCAGTACTTC
>TRBV9|NA|NA|TRBJ1-4
CASSVGGGAQLMKELFF
TGTGCCAGCAGCGTTGGAGGGGGAGCCCAACTAATGAAGGAACTGTTTTTT
>TRBV7-2|TRBD1|NA|TRBJ2-7
CASSVDREREQYF
TGTGCCAGCAGCGTGGACAGGGAGCGCGAGCAGTACTTC
>TRBV6-5|NA|NA|TRBJ2-7
CASSTTAFMTYEQYF
TGTGCCAGCAGCACGACAGCGTTCATGACCTACGAGCAGTACTTC
>TRBV7-6|NA|NA|TRBJ2-5
CASSPQLVYQETQYF
TGTGCCAGCAGCCCTCAGCTAGTGTACCAAGAGACCCAGTACTTC
>TRBV2|NA|NA|TRBJ1-1
CASRITGTKTEAFF
TGTGCCAGCAGGATAACCGGGACAAAAACTGAAGCTTTCTTT
>TRBV7-9|NA|NA|TRBJ1-3
CASSTTGRFPGNTIYF
TGTGCCAGCAGCACGACAGGCCGATTCCCTGGAAACACCATATATTTT
>TRBV11-1|NA|once|TRBJ2-2
CASSLVYAMAEEYTGELFF
TGTGCCAGCAGCTTAGTTTACGCGATGGCAGAGGAGTACACCGGGGAGCTGTTTTTT
>TRBV5-4|NA|NA|TRBJ2-3
CASSLAGQLSTDTQYF
TGTGCCAGCAGCTTGGCCGGGCAGCTTAGCACAGATACGCAGTATTTT
>TRBV9|NA|NA|TRBJ1-5
CASSVDLNQPQHF
TGTGCCAGCAGCGTTGACCTTAATCAGCCCCAGCATTTT